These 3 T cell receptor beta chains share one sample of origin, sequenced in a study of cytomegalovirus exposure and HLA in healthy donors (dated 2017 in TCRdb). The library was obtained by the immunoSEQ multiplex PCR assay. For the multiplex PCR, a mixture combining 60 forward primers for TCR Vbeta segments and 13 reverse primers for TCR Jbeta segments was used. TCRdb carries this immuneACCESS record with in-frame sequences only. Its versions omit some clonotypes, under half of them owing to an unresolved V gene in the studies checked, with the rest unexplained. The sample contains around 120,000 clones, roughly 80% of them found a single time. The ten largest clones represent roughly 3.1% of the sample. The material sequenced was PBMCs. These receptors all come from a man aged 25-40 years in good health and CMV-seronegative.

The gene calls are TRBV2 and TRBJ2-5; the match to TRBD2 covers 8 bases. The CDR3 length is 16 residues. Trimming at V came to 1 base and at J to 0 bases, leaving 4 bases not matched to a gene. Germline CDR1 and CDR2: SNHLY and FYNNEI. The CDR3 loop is CASSEGKRGYQETQYF. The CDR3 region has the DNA TGTGCCAGCAGTGAAGGGAAGCGGGGGTACCAAGAGACCCAGTACTTC.

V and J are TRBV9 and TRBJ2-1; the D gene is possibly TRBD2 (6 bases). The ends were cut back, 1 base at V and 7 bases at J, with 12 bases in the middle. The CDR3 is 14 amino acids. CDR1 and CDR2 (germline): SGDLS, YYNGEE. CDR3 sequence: CASSVWGDSNEQFF. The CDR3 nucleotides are TGTGCCAGCAGCGTATGGGGGGATTCAAATGAGCAGTTCTTC.

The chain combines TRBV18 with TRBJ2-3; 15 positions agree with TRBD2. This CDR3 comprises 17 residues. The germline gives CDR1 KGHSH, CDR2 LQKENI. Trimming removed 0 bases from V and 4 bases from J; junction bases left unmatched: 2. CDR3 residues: CASSPPGLAGGPDTQYF. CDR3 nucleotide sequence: TGTGCCAGCTCACCACCGGGACTAGCGGGGGGCCCAGATACGCAGTATTTT.